This T cell receptor (beta chain) was retrieved from a study of T cells after yellow fever vaccination. Of note for this clonotype: Its antigen is as yet unknown.

Study conclusions and caveats: Reappearance after the booster was observed for most primary-vaccination clones (96% CD4, over 70% CD8).

Germline assignment: CDR1 SGHAT and CDR2 FQNNGV. The CDR3 runs 17 residues. V was cut by 6 bases and J by 3 bases, with 21 bases left in between. TCR cDNA was made by 5'RACE template switching, adding a universal primer site and UMIs. TCRdb reanalysed the 5' RACE reads using MiXCR and keeps one entry per CDR3 protein. The sample has 150,000 to 200,000 distinct CDR3 sequences, approximately 10% seen once; the top ten hold 30% to 45%. Sequences were derived from CD8+ T cells sorted from PBMCs, sampled 15 days after the yellow fever booster vaccination. The origin of this receptor is a man younger than 35 who received the YFV17D yellow fever vaccine. The rearrangement uses TRBV11-2 and TRBJ1-3; D gene unclear. The CDR3 DNA reads TGTGCCAGCAGTTCAAGGTCTTACGGGTCAGGTGGAAACACCATATATTTT. It translates to CASSSRSYGSGGNTIYF.